The source of this T cell receptor (beta chain) is a study of human CD8 memory T cell subsets. Germline CDR1 and CDR2: SEHNR and FQNEAQ (reference sequence). CDR3 length equals 13 residues. Total CD8+ T cells were enriched by negative magnetic separation. The authors made TCR beta libraries using UMI-labeled 5' RACE. Following a re-call of the 5' RACE reads, TCRdb has one entry per CDR3 protein and lacks DNA. The sample table sets out some 11,000 distinct CDR3 sequences. What was sequenced was CD8+ T cells from PBMCs. The V call is TRBV7-9, the J call TRBJ2-3; TCRdb designates TRBD1, a call that cannot be tested without DNA. This clonotype originated in a human donor in good health. The CDR3 sequence is CASRLEGPDTQYF.